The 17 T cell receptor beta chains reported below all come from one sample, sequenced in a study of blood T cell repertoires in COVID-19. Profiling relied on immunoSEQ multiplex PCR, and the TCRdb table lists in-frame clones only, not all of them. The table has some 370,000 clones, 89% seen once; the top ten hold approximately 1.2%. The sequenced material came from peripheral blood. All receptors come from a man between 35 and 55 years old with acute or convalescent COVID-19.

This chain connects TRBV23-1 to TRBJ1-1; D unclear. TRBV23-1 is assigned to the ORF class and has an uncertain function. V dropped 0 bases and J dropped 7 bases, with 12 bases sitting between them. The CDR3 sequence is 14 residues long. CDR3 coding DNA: TGCGCCAGCAGTCAATCGGTCCTAGTCAGTGAAGCTTTCTTT. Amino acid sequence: CASSQSVLVSEAFF.

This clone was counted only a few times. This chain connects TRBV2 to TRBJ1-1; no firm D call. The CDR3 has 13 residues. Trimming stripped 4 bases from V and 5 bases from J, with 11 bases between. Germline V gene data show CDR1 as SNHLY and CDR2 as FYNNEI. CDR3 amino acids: CASSGEMGTEAFF. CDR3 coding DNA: TGTGCCAGCAGTGGGGAGATGGGAACTGAAGCTTTCTTT.

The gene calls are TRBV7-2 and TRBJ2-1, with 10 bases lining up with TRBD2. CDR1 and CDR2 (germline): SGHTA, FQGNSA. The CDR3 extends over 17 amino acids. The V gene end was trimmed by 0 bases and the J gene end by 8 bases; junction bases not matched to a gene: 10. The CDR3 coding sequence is TGTGCCAGCAGCTTAGCAATGTTGGGACTAGCGTCGGATGAGCAGTTCTTC. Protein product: CASSLAMLGLASDEQFF.

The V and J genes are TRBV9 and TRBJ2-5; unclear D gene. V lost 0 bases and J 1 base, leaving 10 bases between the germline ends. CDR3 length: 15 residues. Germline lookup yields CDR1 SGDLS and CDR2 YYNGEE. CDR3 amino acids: CASSVESILQETQYF. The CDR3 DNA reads TGTGCCAGCAGCGTAGAATCCATACTCCAAGAGACCCAGTACTTC.

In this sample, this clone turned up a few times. The CDR3 is CASSLIQGNGYTF. In DNA, the CDR3 is TGTGCCAGCAGCTTAATACAGGGGAATGGCTACACCTTC. This chain uses TRBV7-6 with TRBJ1-2, with 7 bases identical to TRBD1. Unmatched junction bases numbered 3, after V lost 2 bases and J lost 6 bases. This CDR3 has 13 residues. In germline, CDR1 is SGHVS, CDR2 FNYEAQ.

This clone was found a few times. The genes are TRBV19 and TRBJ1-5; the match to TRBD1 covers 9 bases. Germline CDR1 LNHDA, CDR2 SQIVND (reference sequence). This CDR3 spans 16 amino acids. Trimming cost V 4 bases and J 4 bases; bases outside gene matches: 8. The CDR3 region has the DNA TGTGCCAGTAGTAGGGAAACAGGGGGCTGGAATCAGCCCCAGCATTTT. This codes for CASSRETGGWNQPQHF.

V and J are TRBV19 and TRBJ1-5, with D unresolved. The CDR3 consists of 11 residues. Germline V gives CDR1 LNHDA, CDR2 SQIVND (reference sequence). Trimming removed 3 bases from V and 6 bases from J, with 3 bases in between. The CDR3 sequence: CASSIGQPQHF. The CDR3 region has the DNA TGTGCCAGTAGTATCGGTCAGCCCCAGCATTTT.

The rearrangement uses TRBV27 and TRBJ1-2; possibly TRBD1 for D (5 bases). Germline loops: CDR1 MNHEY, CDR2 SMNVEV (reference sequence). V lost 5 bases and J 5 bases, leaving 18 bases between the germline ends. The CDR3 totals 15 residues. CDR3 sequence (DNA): TGTGCCAGCAGTCTCTGGGGGGGTGGGGGTTATGGCTACACCTTC. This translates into CASSLWGGGGYGYTF.

The CDR3 loop reads CASSRRGSSDSPLHF. For the CDR3, the DNA is TGTGCCAGCTCCCGGAGAGGGTCTAGCGATTCACCCCTCCACTTT. This rearrangement joins TRBV18 to TRBJ1-6; D remains ambiguous. The length of the CDR3 is 15 residues. Germline V CDR1 and CDR2: KGHSH, LQKENI. Trimming pared 6 bases from V and 8 bases from J, leaving 17 bases between.

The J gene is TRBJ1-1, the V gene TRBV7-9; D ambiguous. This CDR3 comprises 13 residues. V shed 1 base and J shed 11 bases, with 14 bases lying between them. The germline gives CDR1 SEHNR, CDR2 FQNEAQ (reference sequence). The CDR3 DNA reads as TGTGCCAGCAGCTTAGAAGGAGGGAGCGGGGCTTTCTTT. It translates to CASSLEGGSGAFF.

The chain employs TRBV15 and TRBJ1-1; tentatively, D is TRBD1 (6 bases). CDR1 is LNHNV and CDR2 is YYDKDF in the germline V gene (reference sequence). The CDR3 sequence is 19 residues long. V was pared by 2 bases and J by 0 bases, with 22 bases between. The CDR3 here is CATSRFGQPAYYLNTEAFF. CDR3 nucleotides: TGTGCCACCAGCAGATTTGGACAGCCAGCCTATTATTTGAACACTGAAGCTTTCTTT. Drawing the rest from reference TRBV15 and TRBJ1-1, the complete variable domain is DAMVIQNPRYQVTQFGKPVTLSCSQTLNHNVMYWYQQKSSQAPKLLFHYYDKDFNNEADTPDNFQSRRPNTSFCFLDIRSPGLGDTAMYLCATSRFGQPAYYLNTEAFFGQGTRLTVV.

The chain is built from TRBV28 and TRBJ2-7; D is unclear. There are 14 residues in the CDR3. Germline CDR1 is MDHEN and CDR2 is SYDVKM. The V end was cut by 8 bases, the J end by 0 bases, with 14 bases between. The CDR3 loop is CASRKTPHSYEQYF. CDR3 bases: TGTGCCAGCCGCAAGACACCGCACTCCTACGAGCAGTACTTC.

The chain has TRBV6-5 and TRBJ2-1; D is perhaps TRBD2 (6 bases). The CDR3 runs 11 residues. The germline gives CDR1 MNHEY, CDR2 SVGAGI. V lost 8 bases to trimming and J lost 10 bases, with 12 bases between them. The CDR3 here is CASARDLEQFF. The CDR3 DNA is TGTGCCAGCGCTCGGGACTTGGAGCAGTTCTTC.

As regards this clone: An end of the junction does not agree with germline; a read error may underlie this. CDR3 DNA sequence: TGTGCCAGCAGCCTAAGGAGCACCGGGGAGCTGCTTTTT. It is translated as CASSLRSTGELLF. This chain joins TRBV14 and TRBJ2-2; possibly TRBD2 for D (5 bases). The length of the CDR3 is 13 residues. Germline loops: CDR1 SGHDN, CDR2 FVKESK.

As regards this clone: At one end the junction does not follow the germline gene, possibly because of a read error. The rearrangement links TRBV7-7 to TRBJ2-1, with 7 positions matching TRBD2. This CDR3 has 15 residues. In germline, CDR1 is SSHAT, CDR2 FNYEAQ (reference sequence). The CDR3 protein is CASSLGLAAGDEQFF. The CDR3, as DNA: TGTGCTAGCAGCTTAGGGCTAGCGGCAGGCGATGAGCAGTTCTTC.

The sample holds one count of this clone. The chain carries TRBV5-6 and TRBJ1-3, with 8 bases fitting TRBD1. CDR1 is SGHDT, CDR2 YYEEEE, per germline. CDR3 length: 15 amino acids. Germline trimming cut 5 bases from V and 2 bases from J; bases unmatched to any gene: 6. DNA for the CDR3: TGTGCCAGCAGGGGTGGACAGGGCCCTGGAAACACCATATATTTT. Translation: CASRGGQGPGNTIYF.

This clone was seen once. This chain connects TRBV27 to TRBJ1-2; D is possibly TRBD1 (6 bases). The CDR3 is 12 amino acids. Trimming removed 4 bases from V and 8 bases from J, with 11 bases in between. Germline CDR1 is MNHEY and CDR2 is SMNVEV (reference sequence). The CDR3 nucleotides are TGTGCCAGCAGTTCCACACAGGGAGGCTACACCTTC. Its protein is CASSSTQGGYTF.